This TCR beta chain was sequenced for a study of cytomegalovirus exposure and HLA in healthy donors. 13 Jbeta primers and 60 Vbeta primers were used for the PCR. Measured with immunoSEQ multiplex PCR; TCRdb has only the in-frame clones, and not every one. The sample has some 200,000 clones, around nine tenths seen once. Study-wide findings and caveats: 16,951 TCR beta sequences were associated with HLA alleles at 0.05 false discovery rate in a later analysis.

With respect to this clone: The antigen remains undetermined.

Germline V gene data show CDR1 as MNHNY and CDR2 as SVGAGI (reference sequence). There are 13 residues in the CDR3. The ends were cut back, 0 bases at V and 4 bases at J, with 6 bases in the middle. V and J are TRBV6-6 and TRBJ1-1; D might be TRBD1 (6 bases). The receptor was derived from a woman aged 18-35 years in good health and CMV-seronegative. The specimen was PBMCs. CDR3 in amino acids: CASSYSDSTEAFF. The CDR3 DNA sequence: TGTGCCAGCAGTTACTCGGACAGCACTGAAGCTTTCTTT.